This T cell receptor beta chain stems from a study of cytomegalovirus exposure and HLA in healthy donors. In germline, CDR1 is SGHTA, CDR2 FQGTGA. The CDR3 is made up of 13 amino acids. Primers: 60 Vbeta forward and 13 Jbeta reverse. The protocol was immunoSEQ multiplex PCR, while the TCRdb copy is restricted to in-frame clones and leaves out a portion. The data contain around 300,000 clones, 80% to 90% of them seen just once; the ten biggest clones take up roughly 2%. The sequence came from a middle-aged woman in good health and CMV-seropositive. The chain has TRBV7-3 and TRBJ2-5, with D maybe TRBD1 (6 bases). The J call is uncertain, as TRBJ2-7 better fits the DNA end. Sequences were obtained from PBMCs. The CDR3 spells CASSFGRGYEQYF. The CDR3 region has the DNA TGTGCCAGCAGCTTCGGCAGGGGCTACGAGCAGTACTTC.